The rows below give T cell receptor beta chains drawn from one sample of a study of shared clonotypes between healthy human individuals. Clones were sequenced by immunoSEQ multiplex PCR, and TCRdb holds only the in-frame ones, with some missing. The sample consists of 650,000 to 800,000 clones, roughly two thirds of them appearing once. Material: memory CD4+ T cells sorted from blood. Source of these receptors: a woman aged 25 to 39 in good health. Both conserved end residues are trimmed from each CDR3. The size entry is marked missing in some rows and otherwise reads once, few, many or a size class.

>-|TRBV18
ASSDAREGGETQY
>-|TRBV2
ASQPTSGSLRELF
>-|TRBV6-5
ASSVRGQPNQPQH
>-|TRBV14
ASSRTGDYGYT
>-|TRBV6-1
ASSELGGQNNQPQH
>-|TRBV5-1
ASRLDGGYNEQF
>few|TRBV19
ASSPGRHFNQPQH
>-|TRBV28
ASSLEWENEQF
>once|TRBV28
ASSLGDPPAF
>-|TRBV28
ASSLVYTDTQY
>-|TRBV11-3
ASSSIPRFGNTEAF
>-|TRBV7-3
ASSLSGVNNEQF
>few|TRBV5-1
ASSLGDTSGNEQF
>few|TRBV2
ASSARVVNTEAF
>-|TRBV11-2
ASSLAFRDLTYEQY
>-|TRBV7-2
ASSPMENTEAF
>-|TRBV19
ASSSLRVNEQF
>-|TRBV27
ASSLSGAPRFEAF
>-|TRBV18
ASSPQGTDQAGYT
>-|TRBV28
ASSLSRAGIPEAF
>once|TRBV2
ASSEGWEGAEAF
>-|TRBV2
ASSRENSNQPQH
>-|TRBV19
ASSSSGLRRSTDTQY
>once|TRBV11-2
ASSLSLALSYEQY
>-|TRBV5-1
ASSSPSGGTDTQY
>-|TRBV27
ASKLGTGVPSGANVLT
>-|TRBV27
ASSRDSNYGYT
>-|TRBV9
ASSVLAGGPTGELF
>-|TRBV10-3
AISDSGPNEKLF
>few|TRBV4-1
ASSYAATNEKLF
>-|TRBV6-5
ASSQTGTGSDTQY
>-|TRBV5-5
ASSLGLGKGYEQY
>-|TRBV19
ASSILQGVGGYT
>-|TRBV2
ASSGQGVDQPQH
>-|TRBV6-5
ASSSHRGAF
>few|TRBV25-1
ASSVTASYEQY
>many|TRBV18
ASSPTQGTDTQY
>-|TRBV15
ATSRDGTGQYTEAF
>few|TRBV6-6
ASSYRVGSEAF
>few|TRBV5-1
ASAPGTAGNTIY
>-|TRBV7-2
ASSRRVDTEAF
>many|TRBV19
ASSQQGASGELF
>-|TRBV10-3
AISGEGRDTQY
>once|TRBV5-1
ASSLDPLGNTEAF
>-|TRBV5-6
ASSLVAYSGANVLT
>-|TRBV29-1
SVVQGHSYEQY